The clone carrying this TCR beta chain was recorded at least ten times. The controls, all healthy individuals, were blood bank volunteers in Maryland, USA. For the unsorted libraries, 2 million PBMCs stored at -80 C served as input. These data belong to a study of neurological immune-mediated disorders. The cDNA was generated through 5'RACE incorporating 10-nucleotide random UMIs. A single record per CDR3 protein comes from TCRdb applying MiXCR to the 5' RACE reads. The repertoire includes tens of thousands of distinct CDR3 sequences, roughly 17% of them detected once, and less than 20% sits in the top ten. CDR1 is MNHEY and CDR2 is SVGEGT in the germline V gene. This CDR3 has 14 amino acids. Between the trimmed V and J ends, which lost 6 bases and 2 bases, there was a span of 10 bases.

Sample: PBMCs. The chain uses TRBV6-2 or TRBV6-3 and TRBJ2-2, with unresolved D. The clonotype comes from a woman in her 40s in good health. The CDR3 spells CASRLPVNTGELFF. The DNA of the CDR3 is TGTGCCAGCAGATTACCCGTTAACACCGGGGAGCTGTTTTTT.